The 12 T cell receptor beta chains below come from one sample, sequenced in a study of cytomegalovirus exposure and HLA in healthy donors (dated by TCRdb to about 2017). The library was obtained by the immunoSEQ multiplex PCR assay. For the multiplex PCR, a mixture combining 60 forward primers for TCR Vbeta segments and 13 reverse primers for TCR Jbeta segments was used. TCRdb's version of the immuneACCESS table is confined to in-frame rearrangements and falls short of the full clone set. An unresolved V gene accounts for under half of the shortfall where checked; the remainder is of unknown origin. For this sample there are some 100,000 clones; approximately 81% appear just once. Approximately 4.2% of the sample is held by the ten biggest clonotypes. The material sequenced was PBMCs. The receptors shown here come from a female donor in good health and CMV-seropositive.

J is TRBJ1-2 and V is TRBV6-5, with 9 bases fitting TRBD1. The ends lost 5 bases at V and 6 bases at J; junction bases unmatched: 10. CDR1 and CDR2 (germline): MNHEY, SVGAGI. CDR3 length: 15 amino acids. CDR3 sequence: CASSRTGAFNNGYTF. The CDR3 nucleotides are TGTGCCAGCAGTCGGACAGGGGCTTTTAATAATGGCTACACCTTC.

Concerning this clone itself: A read error may account for a junction end that differs from germline. The J gene is TRBJ2-3, the V gene TRBV5-1, with D perhaps matching TRBD2 (6 bases). This CDR3 has 15 amino acids. Germline V CDR1 and CDR2: SGHRS, YFSETQ. In DNA, the CDR3 is TGCGCCAGCAAATACTTGCCCGGGAGCACAGATGCGCAGTATTTT. This translates into CASKYLPGSTDAQYF.

This clone was detected only a few times. The V gene is TRBV6-1, the J gene TRBJ1-6; D unresolved. The CDR3 totals 12 residues. Trimming removed 6 bases from V and 12 bases from J, with 12 bases in between. Germline lookup yields CDR1 MNHNS and CDR2 SASEGT. The chain's CDR3 is CASREDSGPLHF. CDR3 nucleotide sequence: TGTGCCAGCAGGGAGGATTCAGGACCCCTCCACTTT.

The V call is TRBV6-1, the J call TRBJ2-3; D is uncertain. V was pared by 2 bases and J by 5 bases, with 14 bases between. Per the germline V gene, CDR1 is MNHNS and CDR2 is SASEGT. This CDR3 is 15 amino acids long. The CDR3 spells CASSEPGAKRDTQYF. CDR3 DNA: TGTGCCAGCAGTGAACCCGGTGCAAAGCGAGATACGCAGTATTTT.

V is TRBV19 and J is TRBJ2-3; D unresolved. This CDR3 is 15 amino acids long. Germline V gene sequence: CDR1 LNHDA, CDR2 SQIVND (reference sequence). V lost 0 bases to trimming and J lost 0 bases, with 7 bases between them. CDR3 in amino acids: CASSIDLGSTDTQYF. The CDR3 bases are TGTGCCAGTAGTATAGATCTGGGCAGCACAGATACGCAGTATTTT.

J is TRBJ1-1 and V is TRBV7-6; 9 bases are shared with TRBD1. V trimming: 5 bases; J trimming: 6 bases; junction bases outside the gene matches: 10. The CDR3 is 15 residues long. Germline V gene data show CDR1 as SGHVS and CDR2 as FNYEAQ. For the CDR3, the DNA is TGTGCCAGCAGCACGGGACAGGGACCAACCCCTGAAGCTTTCTTT. Translated, it gives CASSTGQGPTPEAFF.

The rearrangement joins TRBV6-5 to TRBJ1-2; 7 bases align to TRBD1. CDR1 is MNHEY, CDR2 SVGAGI, per germline. This CDR3 is 13 amino acids long. V shed 2 bases and J 7 bases; nucleotides not matched to a gene: 4. CDR3 residues: CASSYAHRGGYTF. The CDR3 DNA sequence: TGTGCCAGCAGTTACGCTCACAGGGGTGGCTACACCTTC.

This clone has a handful of counts. The rearrangement joins TRBV11-2 to TRBJ2-4; possible D gene TRBD2, 5 bases. This CDR3 has 15 residues. CDR1 is SGHAT, CDR2 FQNNGV, per germline. Trimming took off 5 bases at V and 3 bases at J, with 14 bases between the two ends. For the CDR3, the DNA is TGTGCCAGCAGCCCCTACCCTGAGGGCAAAAACATTCAGTACTTC. It translates to CASSPYPEGKNIQYF. The full variable domain, with the rest looked up from reference TRBV11-2 and TRBJ2-4, is EAGVAQSPRYKIIEKRQSVAFWCNPISGHATLYWYQQILGQGPKLLIQFQNNGVVDDSQLPKDRFSAERLKGVDSTLKIQPAKLEDSAVYLCASSPYPEGKNIQYFGAGTRLSVL.

V and J are TRBV13 and TRBJ1-1, with a possible D match to TRBD1 (5 bases). V lost 5 bases and J 5 bases, leaving 15 bases between the germline ends. Germline values: CDR1 PRHDT, CDR2 FYEKMQ (reference sequence). CDR3 length: 14 amino acids. CDR3 amino acids: CASSPSHGGTEAFF. The CDR3, as DNA: TGTGCCAGCAGCCCGAGCCACGGGGGTACTGAAGCTTTCTTT.

This chain connects TRBV7-2 to TRBJ2-7; 11 bases map to TRBD2. The CDR3 is 15 residues long. The germline gives CDR1 SGHTA, CDR2 FQGNSA. V gave up 2 bases and J gave up 5 bases; unmatched junction bases: 5. Here the CDR3 DNA reads TGTGCCAGCAGCTTACGGGCTAGCGGGGGGCACGAGCAGTACTTC. Its protein product is CASSLRASGGHEQYF.

This chain joins TRBV30 and TRBJ2-5; D is ambiguous. Trimming took 3 bases from V and 2 from J, leaving 10 bases between them. CDR1 is GTSNPN, CDR2 SVGIG, per germline (reference sequence). This CDR3 spans 13 amino acids. In nucleotides, the CDR3 is TGTGCCTGGAGATTGTCGTCTCAAGAGACCCAGTACTTC. Protein: CAWRLSSQETQYF.

The V and J genes are TRBV18 and TRBJ2-1; the match to TRBD1 covers 9 bases. J lost 3 bases, V lost 5 bases, and 5 bases had no gene match. Germline CDR1 reads KGHSH; CDR2 reads LQKENI. This CDR3 comprises 15 residues. The CDR3 sequence: CASSGPGQGYNEQFF. CDR3 sequence (DNA): TGTGCCAGCTCAGGTCCGGGACAGGGCTACAATGAGCAGTTCTTC.